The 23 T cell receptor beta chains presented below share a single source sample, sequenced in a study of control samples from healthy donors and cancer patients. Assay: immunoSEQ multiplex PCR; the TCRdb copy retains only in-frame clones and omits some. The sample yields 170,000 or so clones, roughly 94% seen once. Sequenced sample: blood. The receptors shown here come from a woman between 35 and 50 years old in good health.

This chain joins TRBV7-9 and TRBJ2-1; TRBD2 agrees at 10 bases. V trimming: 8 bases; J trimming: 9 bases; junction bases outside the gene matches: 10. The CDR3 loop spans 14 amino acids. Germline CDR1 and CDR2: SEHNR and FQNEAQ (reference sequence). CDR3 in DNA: TGTGCCAGCGAGCGGGAGGGGCGCGTGGGTGAGCAGTTCTTC. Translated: CASEREGRVGEQFF.

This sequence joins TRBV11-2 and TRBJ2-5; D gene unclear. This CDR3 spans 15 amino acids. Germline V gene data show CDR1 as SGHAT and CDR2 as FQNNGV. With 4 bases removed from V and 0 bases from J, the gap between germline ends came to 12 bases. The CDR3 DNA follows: TGTGCCAGCAGCTCCCAGGCCCACAACCAAGAGACCCAGTACTTC. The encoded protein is CASSSQAHNQETQYF.

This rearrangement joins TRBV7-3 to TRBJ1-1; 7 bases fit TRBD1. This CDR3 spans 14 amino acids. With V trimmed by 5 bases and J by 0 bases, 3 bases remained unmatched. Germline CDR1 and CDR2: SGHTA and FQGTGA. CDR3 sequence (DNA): TGTGCCAGCAGCGAGGACAGGATGAACACTGAAGCTTTCTTT. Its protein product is CASSEDRMNTEAFF.

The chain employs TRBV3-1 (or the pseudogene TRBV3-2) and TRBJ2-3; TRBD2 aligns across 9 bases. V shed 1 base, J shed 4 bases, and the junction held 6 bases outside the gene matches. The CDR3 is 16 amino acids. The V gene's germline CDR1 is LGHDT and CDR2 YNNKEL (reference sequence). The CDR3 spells CASSQALAGASDTQYF. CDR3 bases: TGTGCCAGCAGCCAAGCGTTAGCGGGGGCCTCAGATACGCAGTATTTT.

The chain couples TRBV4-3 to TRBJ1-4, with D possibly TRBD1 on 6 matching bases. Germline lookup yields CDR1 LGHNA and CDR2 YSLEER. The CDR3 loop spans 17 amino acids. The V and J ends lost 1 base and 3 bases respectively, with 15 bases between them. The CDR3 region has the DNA TGCGCCAGCAGCCAAGTCTGGCTGGGGGCACCTAATGAAAAACTGTTTTTT. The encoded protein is CASSQVWLGAPNEKLFF.

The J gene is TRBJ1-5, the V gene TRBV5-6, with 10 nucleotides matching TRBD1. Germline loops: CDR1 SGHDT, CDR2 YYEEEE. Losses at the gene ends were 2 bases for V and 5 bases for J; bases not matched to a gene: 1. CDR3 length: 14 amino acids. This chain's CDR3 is CASSLGTGDQPQHF. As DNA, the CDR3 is TGTGCCAGCAGCTTAGGGACAGGGGATCAGCCCCAGCATTTT.

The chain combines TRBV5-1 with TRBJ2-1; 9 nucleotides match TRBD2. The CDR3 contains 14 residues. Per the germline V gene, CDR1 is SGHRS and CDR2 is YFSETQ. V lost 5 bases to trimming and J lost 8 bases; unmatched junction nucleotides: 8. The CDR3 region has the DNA TGCGCCAGCAGAGGGCTAGCGGGATGGCATGAGCAGTTCTTC. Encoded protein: CASRGLAGWHEQFF.

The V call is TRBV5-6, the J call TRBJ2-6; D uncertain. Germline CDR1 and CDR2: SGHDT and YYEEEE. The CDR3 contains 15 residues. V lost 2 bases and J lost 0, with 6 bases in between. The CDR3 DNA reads TGTGCCAGCAGCTTTTTCAGCTCTGGGGCCAACGTCCTGACTTTC. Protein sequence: CASSFFSSGANVLTF.

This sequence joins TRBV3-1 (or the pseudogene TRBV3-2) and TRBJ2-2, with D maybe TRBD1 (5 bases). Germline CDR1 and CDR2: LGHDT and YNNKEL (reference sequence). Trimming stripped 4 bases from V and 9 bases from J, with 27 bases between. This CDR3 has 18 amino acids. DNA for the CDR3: TGTGCCAGCAGCCCGTCCGAGACAGAGCTTCTTTACGGCCGGGAGCTGTTTTTT. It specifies CASSPSETELLYGRELFF.

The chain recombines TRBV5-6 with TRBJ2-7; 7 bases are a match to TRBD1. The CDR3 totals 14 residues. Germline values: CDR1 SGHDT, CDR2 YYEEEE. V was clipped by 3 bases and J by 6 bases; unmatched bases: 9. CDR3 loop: CASSSRDRGLEQYF. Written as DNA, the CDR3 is TGTGCCAGCAGCTCCCGGGACAGAGGCCTCGAGCAGTACTTC.

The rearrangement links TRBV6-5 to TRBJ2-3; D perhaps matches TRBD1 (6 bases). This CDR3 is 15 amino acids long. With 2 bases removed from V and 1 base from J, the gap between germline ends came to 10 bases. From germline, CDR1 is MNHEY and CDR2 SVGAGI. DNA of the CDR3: TGTGCCAGCAGTTACGAAGGGGGAGGCACAGATACGCAGTATTTT. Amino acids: CASSYEGGGTDTQYF.

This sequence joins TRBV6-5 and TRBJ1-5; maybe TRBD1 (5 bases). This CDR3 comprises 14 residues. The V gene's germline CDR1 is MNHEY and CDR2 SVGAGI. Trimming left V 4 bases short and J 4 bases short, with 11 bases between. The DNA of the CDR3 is TGTGCCAGCAGTTGGGGACGGAGGAATCAGCCCCAGCATTTT. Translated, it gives CASSWGRRNQPQHF.

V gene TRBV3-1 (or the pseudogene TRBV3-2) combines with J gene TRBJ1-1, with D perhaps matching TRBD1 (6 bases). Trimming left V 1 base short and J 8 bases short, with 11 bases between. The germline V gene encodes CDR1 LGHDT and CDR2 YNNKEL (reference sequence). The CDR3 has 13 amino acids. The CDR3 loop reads CASSQGTATEAFF. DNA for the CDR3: TGTGCCAGCAGCCAAGGGACAGCAACGGAAGCTTTCTTT.

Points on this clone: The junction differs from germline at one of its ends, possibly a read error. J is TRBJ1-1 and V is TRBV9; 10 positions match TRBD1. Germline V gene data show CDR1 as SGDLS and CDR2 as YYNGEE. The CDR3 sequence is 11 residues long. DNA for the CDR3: TGTGCCAGCAGCCGACAGGGGGCGCCGCACTTT. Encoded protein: CASSRQGAPHF.

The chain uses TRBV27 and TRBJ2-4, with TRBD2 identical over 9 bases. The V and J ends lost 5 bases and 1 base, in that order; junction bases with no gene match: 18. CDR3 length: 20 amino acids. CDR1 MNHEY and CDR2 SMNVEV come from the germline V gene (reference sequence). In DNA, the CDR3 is TGTGCCAGCAGTGTCACATTCGGGCGGGGGGGCAACGGGGCCAAAAACATTCAGTACTTC. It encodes CASSVTFGRGGNGAKNIQYF.

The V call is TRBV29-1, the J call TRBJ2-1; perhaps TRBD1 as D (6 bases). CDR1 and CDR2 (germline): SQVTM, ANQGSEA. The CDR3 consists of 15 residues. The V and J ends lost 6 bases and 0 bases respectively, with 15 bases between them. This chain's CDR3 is CSVSTGDTSYNEQFF. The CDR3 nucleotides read TGCAGCGTATCGACAGGTGACACCTCCTACAATGAGCAGTTCTTC.

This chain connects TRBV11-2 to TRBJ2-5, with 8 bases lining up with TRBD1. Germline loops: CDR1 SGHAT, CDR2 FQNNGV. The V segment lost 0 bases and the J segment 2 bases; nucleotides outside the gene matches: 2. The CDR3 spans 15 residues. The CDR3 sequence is CASSLDRGPQETQYF. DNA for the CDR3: TGTGCCAGCAGCTTAGACAGGGGGCCTCAAGAGACCCAGTACTTC.

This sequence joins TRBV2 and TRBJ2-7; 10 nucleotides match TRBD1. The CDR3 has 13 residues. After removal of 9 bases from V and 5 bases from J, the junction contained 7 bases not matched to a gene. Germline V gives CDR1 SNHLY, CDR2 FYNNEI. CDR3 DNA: TGTGCCAGTAATCCGGGACAGGGGCACGAGCAGTACTTC. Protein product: CASNPGQGHEQYF. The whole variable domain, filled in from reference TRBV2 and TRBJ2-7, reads EPEVTQTPSHQVTQMGQEVILRCVPISNHLYFYWYRQILGQKVEFLVSFYNNEISEKSEIFDDQFSVERPDGSNFTLKIRSTKLEDSAMYFCASNPGQGHEQYFGPGTRLTVT.

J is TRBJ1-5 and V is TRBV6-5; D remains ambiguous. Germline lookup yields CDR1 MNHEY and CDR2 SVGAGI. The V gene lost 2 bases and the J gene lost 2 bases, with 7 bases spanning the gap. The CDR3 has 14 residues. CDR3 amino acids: CASSYERGNQPQHF. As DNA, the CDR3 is TGTGCCAGCAGTTACGAGAGGGGCAATCAGCCCCAGCATTTT.

The CDR3 loop is CASSLGGRTEAFF. The CDR3 DNA reads as TGTGCCAGCAGTTTGGGAGGAAGGACTGAAGCTTTCTTT. The rearrangement joins TRBV27 to TRBJ1-1, with D hard to call. The CDR3 is 13 amino acids. CDR1 is MNHEY, CDR2 SMNVEV, per germline (reference sequence). The V end lost 3 bases, the J end lost 5 bases, and 10 bases lay between the germline ends.

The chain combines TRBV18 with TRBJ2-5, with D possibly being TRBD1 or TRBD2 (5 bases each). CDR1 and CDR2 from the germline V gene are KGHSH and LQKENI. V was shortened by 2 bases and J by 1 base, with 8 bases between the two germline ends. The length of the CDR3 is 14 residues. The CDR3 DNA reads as TGTGCCAGCTCACCAACGAGGGGCCAAGAGACCCAGTACTTC. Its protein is CASSPTRGQETQYF.

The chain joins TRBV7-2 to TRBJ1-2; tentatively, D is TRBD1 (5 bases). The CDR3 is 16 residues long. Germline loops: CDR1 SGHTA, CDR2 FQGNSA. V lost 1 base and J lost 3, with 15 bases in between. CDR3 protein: CASSLGGTGAYYGYTF. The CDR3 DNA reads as TGTGCCAGCAGCTTAGGGGGTACAGGTGCCTACTATGGCTACACCTTC.

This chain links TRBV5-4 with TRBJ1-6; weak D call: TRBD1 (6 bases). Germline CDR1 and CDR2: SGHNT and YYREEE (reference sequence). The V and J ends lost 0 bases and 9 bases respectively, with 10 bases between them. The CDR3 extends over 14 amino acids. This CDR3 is CASSLGTDLSPLHF. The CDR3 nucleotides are TGTGCCAGCAGCTTGGGGACAGACCTTTCACCCCTCCACTTT.